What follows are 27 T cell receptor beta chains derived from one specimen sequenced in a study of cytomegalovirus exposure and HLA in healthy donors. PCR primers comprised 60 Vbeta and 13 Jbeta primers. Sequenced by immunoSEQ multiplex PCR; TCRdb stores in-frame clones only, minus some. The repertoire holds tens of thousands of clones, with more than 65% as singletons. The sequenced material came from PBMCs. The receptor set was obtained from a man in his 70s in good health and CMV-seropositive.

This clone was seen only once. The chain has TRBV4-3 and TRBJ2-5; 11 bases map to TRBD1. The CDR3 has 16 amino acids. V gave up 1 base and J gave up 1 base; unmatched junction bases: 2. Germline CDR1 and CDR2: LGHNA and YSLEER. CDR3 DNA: TGCGCCAGCAGCCAAGGTGGGACAGGGGGCCAAGAGACCCAGTACTTC. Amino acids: CASSQGGTGGQETQYF.

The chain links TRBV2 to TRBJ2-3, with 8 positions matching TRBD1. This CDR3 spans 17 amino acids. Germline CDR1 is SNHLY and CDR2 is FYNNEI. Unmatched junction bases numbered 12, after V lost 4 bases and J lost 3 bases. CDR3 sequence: CASSVWGQVGRTDTQYF. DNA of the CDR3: TGTGCCAGCAGTGTTTGGGGACAGGTCGGCCGGACAGATACGCAGTATTTT.

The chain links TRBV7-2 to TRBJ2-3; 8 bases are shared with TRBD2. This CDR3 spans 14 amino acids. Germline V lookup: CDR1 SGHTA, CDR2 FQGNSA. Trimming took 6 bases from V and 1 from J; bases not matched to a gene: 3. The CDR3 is CASRLAEGTDTQYF. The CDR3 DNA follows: TGTGCCAGCAGACTAGCGGAAGGCACAGATACGCAGTATTTT. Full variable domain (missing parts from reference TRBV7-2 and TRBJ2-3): GAGVSQSPSNKVTEKGKDVELRCDPISGHTALYWYRQSLGQGLEFLIYFQGNSAPDKSGLPSDRFSAERTGGSVSTLTIQRTQQEDSAVYLCASRLAEGTDTQYFGPGTRLTVL.

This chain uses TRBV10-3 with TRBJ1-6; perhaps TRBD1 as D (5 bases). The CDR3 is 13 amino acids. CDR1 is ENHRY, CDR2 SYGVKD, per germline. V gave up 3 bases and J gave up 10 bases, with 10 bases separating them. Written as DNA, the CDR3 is TGTGCCATCAGTGAATCGGGGGAGTCACCCCTCCACTTT. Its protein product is CAISESGESPLHF.

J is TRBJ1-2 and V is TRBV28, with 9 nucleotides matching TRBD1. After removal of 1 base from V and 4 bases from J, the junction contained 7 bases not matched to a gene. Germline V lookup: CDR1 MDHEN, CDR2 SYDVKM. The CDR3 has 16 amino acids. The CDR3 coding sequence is TGTGCCAGCAGTTTATTGCCGACAGGGGGAGTCTATGGCTACACCTTC. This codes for CASSLLPTGGVYGYTF.

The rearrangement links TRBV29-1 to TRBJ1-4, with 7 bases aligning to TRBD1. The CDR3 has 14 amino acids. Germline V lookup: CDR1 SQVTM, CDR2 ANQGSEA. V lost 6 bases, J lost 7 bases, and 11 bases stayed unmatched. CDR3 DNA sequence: TGCAGCGTGGGTGAGACAGGGCTCAGTGAAAAACTGTTTTTT. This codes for CSVGETGLSEKLFF.

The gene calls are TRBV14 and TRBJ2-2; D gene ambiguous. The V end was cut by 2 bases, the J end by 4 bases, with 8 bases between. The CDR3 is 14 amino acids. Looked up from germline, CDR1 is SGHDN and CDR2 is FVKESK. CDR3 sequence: CASSQILATGELFF. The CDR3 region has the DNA TGTGCCAGCAGCCAAATCTTAGCCACCGGGGAGCTGTTTTTT.

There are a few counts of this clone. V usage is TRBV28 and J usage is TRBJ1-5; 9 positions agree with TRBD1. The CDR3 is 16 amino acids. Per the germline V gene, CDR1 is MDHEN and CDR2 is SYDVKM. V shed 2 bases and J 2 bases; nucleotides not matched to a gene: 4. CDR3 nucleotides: TGTGCCAGCAGTTTAGGCCGGGACAGGGGCAATCAGCCCCAGCATTTT. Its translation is CASSLGRDRGNQPQHF.

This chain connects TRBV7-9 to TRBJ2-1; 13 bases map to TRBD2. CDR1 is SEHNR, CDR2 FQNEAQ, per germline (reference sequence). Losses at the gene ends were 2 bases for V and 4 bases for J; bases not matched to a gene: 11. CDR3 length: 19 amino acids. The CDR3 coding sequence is TGTGCCAGCAGCTTAAGAGGGCGGACTAGCGGGAGATGGTACAATGAGCAGTTCTTC. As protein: CASSLRGRTSGRWYNEQFF.

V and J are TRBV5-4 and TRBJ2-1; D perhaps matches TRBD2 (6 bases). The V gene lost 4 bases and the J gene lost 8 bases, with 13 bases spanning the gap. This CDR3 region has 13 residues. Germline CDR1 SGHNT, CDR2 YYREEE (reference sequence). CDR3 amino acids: CASSLPTSYEQFF. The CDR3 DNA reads TGTGCCAGCAGCCTCCCCACTAGCTATGAGCAGTTCTTC.

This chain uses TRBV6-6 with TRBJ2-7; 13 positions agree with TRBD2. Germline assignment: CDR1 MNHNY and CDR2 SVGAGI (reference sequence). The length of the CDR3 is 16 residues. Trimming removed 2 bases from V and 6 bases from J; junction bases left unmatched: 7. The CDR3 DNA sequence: TGTGCCAGCAGTTACCGGTTAGGACTAGCGGGAGTCGAGCAGTACTTC. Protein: CASSYRLGLAGVEQYF.

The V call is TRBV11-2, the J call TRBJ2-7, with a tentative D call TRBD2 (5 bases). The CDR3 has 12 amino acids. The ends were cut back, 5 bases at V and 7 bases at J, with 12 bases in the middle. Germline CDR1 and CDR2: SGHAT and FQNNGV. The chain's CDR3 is CASSAGPGEQYF. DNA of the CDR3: TGTGCCAGCAGCGCGGGCCCGGGGGAGCAGTACTTC.

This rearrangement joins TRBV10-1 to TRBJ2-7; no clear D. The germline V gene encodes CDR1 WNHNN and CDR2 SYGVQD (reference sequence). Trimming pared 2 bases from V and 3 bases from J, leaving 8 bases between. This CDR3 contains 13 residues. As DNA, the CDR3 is TGCGCCAGCAGTGAGATGGGCAGCTACGAGCAGTACTTC. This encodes CASSEMGSYEQYF.

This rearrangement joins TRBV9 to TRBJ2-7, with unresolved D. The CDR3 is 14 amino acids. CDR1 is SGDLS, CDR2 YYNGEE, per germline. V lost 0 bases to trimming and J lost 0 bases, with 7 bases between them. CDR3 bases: TGTGCCAGCAGCGTAGATGCAGGCTCCTACGAGCAGTACTTC. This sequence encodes CASSVDAGSYEQYF.

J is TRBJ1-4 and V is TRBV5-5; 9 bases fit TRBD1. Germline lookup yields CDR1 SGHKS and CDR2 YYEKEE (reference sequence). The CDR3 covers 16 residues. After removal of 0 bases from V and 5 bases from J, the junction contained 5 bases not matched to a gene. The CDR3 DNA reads TGTGCCAGCAGCTTGGATACAGGGGGCGGGAATGAAAAACTGTTTTTT. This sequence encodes CASSLDTGGGNEKLFF. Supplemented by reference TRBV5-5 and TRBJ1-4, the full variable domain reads DAGVTQSPTHLIKTRGQQVTLRCSPISGHKSVSWYQQVLGQGPQFIFQYYEKEERGRGNFPDRFSARQFPNYSSELNVNALLLGDSALYLCASSLDTGGGNEKLFFGSGTQLSVL.

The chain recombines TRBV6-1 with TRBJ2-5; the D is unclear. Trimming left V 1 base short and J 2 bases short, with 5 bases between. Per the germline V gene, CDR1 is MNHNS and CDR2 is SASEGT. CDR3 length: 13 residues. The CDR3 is CASSEVPQETQYF. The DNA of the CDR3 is TGTGCCAGCAGTGAAGTTCCTCAAGAGACCCAGTACTTC.

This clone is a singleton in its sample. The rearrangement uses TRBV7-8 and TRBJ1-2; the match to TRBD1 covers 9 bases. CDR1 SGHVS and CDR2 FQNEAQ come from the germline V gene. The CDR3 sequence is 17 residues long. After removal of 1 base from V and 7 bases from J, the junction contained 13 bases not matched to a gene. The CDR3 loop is CASSLGGPGQGNRGYTF. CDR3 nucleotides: TGTGCCAGCAGCTTAGGGGGACCGGGACAGGGAAATCGTGGCTACACCTTC.

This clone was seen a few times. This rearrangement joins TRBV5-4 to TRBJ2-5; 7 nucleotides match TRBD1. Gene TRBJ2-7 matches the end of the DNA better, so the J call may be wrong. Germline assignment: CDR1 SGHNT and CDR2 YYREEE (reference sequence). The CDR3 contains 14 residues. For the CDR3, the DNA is TGTGCCAGCAGCTTAGGACAGGCCACCTACGAGCAGTACTTC. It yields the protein CASSLGQATYEQYF.

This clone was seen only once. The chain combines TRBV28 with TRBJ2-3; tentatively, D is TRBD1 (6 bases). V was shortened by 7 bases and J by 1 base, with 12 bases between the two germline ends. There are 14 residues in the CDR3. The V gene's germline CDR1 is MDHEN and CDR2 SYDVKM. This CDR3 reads CASTVTGGTDTQYF. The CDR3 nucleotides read TGTGCCAGCACTGTGACAGGTGGCACAGATACGCAGTATTTT.

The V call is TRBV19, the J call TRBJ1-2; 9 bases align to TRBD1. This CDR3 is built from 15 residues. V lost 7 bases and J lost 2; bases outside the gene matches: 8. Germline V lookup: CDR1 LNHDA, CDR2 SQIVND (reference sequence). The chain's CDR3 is CASTPGTGTNYGYTF. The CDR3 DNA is TGTGCCAGTACCCCCGGGACAGGGACGAACTATGGCTACACCTTC.

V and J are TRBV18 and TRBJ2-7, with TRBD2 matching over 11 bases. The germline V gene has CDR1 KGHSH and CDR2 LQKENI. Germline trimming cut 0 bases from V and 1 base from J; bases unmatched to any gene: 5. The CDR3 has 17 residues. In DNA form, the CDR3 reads TGTGCCAGCTCACCACCGAGCCTAGCGGGAGGTTCCTACGAGCAGTACTTC. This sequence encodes CASSPPSLAGGSYEQYF.

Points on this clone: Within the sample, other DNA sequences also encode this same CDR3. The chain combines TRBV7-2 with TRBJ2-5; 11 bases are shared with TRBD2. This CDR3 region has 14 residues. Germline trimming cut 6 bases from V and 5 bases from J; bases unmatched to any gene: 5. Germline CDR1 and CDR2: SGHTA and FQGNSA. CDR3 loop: CASSLAGGRETQYF. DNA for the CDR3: TGTGCCAGCAGTCTAGCGGGGGGCAGGGAGACCCAGTACTTC.

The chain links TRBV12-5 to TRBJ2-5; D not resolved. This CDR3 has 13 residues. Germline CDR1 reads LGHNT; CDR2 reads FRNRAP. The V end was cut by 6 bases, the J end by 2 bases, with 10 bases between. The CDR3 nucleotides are TGTGCTAGTGGACCCACGAGGCAAGAGACCCAGTACTTC. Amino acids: CASGPTRQETQYF.

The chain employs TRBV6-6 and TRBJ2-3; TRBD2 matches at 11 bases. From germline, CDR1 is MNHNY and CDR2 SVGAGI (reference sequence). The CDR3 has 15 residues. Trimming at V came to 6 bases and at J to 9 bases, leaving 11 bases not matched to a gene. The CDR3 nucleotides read TGTGCCAGCAGACTAGCGGGGGCAAGGGAGGGGACGCAGTATTTT. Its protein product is CASRLAGAREGTQYF.

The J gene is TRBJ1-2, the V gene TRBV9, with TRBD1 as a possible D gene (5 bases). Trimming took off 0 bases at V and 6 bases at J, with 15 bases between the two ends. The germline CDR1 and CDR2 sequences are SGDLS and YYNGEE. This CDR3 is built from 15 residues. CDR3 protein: CASSVEVRGGDGYTF. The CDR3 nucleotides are TGTGCCAGCAGCGTAGAGGTTAGGGGAGGAGATGGCTACACCTTC.

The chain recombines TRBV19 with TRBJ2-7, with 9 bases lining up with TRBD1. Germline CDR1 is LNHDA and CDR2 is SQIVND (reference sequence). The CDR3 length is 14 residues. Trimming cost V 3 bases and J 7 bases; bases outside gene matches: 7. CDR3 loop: CASSIRDREGEQYF. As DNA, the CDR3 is TGTGCCAGTAGTATTAGGGACAGGGAAGGGGAGCAGTACTTC. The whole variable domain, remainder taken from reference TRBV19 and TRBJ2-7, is DGGITQSPKYLFRKEGQNVTLSCEQNLNHDAMYWYRQDPGQGLRLIYYSQIVNDFQKGDIAEGYSVSREKKESFPLTVTSAQKNPTAFYLCASSIRDREGEQYFGPGTRLTVT.

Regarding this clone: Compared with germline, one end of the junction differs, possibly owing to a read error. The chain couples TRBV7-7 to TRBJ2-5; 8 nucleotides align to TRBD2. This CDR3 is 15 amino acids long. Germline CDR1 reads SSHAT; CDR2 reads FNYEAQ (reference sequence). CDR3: CASSTSGQGQETQYF. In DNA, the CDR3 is TGTGCTAGCAGCACTAGCGGCCAGGGCCAAGAGACCCAGTACTTC.